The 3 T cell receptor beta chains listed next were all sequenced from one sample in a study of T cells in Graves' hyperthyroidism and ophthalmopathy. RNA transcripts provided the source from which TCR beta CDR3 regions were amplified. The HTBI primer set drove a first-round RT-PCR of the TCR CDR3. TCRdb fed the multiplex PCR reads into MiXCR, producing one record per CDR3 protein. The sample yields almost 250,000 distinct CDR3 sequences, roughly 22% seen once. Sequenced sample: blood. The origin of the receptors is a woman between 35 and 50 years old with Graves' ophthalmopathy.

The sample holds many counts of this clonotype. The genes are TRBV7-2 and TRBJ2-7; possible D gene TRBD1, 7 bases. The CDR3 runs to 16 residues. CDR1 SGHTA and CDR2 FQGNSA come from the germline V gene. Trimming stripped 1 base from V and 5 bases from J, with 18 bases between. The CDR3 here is CASSLGRGDGSHEQYF. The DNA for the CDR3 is TGTGCCAGCAGCTTAGGCAGGGGGGATGGTTCCCACGAGCAGTACTTC.

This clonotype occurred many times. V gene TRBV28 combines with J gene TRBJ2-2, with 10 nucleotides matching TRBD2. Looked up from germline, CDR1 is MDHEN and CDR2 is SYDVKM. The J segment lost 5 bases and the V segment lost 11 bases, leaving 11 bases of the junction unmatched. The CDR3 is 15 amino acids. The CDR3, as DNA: TGTGCCGGAAAGAGGAGCGGGAGGGGGACCGGGGAGCTGTTTTTT. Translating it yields CAGKRSGRGTGELFF.

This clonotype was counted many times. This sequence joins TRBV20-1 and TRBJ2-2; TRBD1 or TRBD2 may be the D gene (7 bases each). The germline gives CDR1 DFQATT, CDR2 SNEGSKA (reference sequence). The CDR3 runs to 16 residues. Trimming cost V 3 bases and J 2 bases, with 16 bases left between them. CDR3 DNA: TGCAGTGCTAGGAGACAGGGAGGGAAAAACACCGGGGAGCTGTTTTTT. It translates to CSARRQGGKNTGELFF.